This T cell receptor beta chain was captured by sequencing in a study of CD8 T cells in ankylosing spondylitis. Regarding the study as a whole: As reported, disease-linked clones showed significant enrichment in matched ankylosing spondylitis synovial fluid. The authors found the disease-linked clones to be CD8+ and relatively rare in peripheral blood.

Quantitative 5'-RACE with molecular barcodes was used to make the TCR beta libraries. TCRdb processed the 5' RACE reads anew with MiXCR; each CDR3 protein has one entry. The sample has about 39,000 distinct CDR3 sequences; about a tenth are singletons. V was trimmed by 6 bases and J by 13 bases, leaving 19 bases between them. This CDR3 is built from 11 residues. The germline gives CDR1 DFQATT, CDR2 SNEGSKA (reference sequence). This clonotype was detected ten times or more. Its antigen remains unknown. This chain connects TRBV20-1 to TRBJ2-7; D is ambiguous. This receptor was taken from a male donor with ankylosing spondylitis or in good health (not recorded which). Sequenced input: blood, either unsorted or a sorted T cell fraction (not recorded which). In nucleotides, the CDR3 is TGCAGTGCCGCGAGCGACTCCCAGCGATACTTC. Amino acids: CSAASDSQRYF.